This is a list of T cell receptor beta chains from one sample in a study of Ad26.COV2.S vaccination and SARS-CoV-2 variants. The assay was immunoSEQ multiplex PCR, and TCRdb's table has in-frame clones only and misses some. The sample has some 330,000 clones, 90% seen once. Specimen: peripheral blood, collected in a trial of Ad26.COV2.S vaccine versus placebo. The receptors here all came from a person between 18 and 59 years old who received the Ad26.COV2.S COVID-19 vaccine or a placebo. CDR3s include the opening cysteine and the closing phenylalanine or tryptophan. D genes are given only for firm matches. The listing skips clone size in some rows; elsewhere it reads once, few, many or a size class.

abundance	v_gene	d_gene	j_gene	CDR3nt	CDR3aa
NA	TRBV21-1	NA	TRBJ2-7	TGTGCCAGCAGCAAAGTTCGGGGGGCGTACTACGAGCAGTACTTC	CASSKVRGAYYEQYF
NA	TRBV6-5	TRBD2	TRBJ2-1	TGTGCCAGTACGGGACTAGCCACCCCAGGTGAGCAGTTCTTC	CASTGLATPGEQFF
NA	TRBV27	NA	TRBJ2-1	TGTGCCAGCAGTTTCTTAGTTACGAGCTCCTACAATGAGCAGTTCTTC	CASSFLVTSSYNEQFF
NA	TRBV15	NA	TRBJ2-2	TGTGCCACCAGCAGAGAGGGGAGCAGAACCACCGGGGAGCTGTTTTTT	CATSREGSRTTGELFF
NA	TRBV4-1	NA	TRBJ2-1	TGCGCCAGCAGCCAAGACTCAGGACTTAGCACCCGTAATGAGCAGTTCTTC	CASSQDSGLSTRNEQFF
NA	TRBV7-2	NA	TRBJ2-3	TGTGCCAGCAGCTTATGGGGGCCTACCACAGATACGCAGTATTTT	CASSLWGPTTDTQYF
NA	TRBV19	NA	TRBJ2-1	TGTGCCAGTAGTATTTGGGCGCTGAGCTCCTACAATGAGCAGTTCTTC	CASSIWALSSYNEQFF
NA	TRBV3-1/TRBV3-2	TRBD2	TRBJ2-1	TGTGCCAGCAGCCCCAGAGCGGGGGGGTTGAATGAGCAGTTCTTC	CASSPRAGGLNEQFF
NA	TRBV29-1	NA	TRBJ2-7	TGCAGCGTTGAAGCCCTGGGAGCAGGAGGATATGAGCAGTACTTC	CSVEALGAGGYEQYF
few	TRBV19	NA	TRBJ1-5	TGTGCCAGTAGTTTCACAGGAGATAGCAATCAGCCCCAGCATTTT	CASSFTGDSNQPQHF
NA	TRBV6-5	TRBD1	TRBJ2-1	TGTGCCAGCAGCGGGACAGGGGTAGGCAATGAGCAGTTCTTC	CASSGTGVGNEQFF
NA	TRBV27	TRBD2	TRBJ2-3	TGTGCCAGCAGTTGGGCGGCTAGCGGGACGTTCGATACGCAGTATTTT	CASSWAASGTFDTQYF
NA	TRBV19	NA	TRBJ1-2	TGTGCCAGTAGTATCGGACAGCCCAGCTACACCTTC	CASSIGQPSYTF
NA	TRBV10-3	NA	TRBJ1-1	TGTGCCATCAGTGAGTCTAGGCAGAGAGCTTTCTTT	CAISESRQRAFF
NA	TRBV11-3	NA	TRBJ1-1	TGTGCCAGCAGCTTAGATCTCCTAGGAGGAGAGAACACTGAAGCTTTCTTT	CASSLDLLGGENTEAFF
NA	TRBV7-9	NA	TRBJ1-5	TGTGCCAGCAGCCAAGGTCAGGGGAACAATCAGCCCCAGCATTTT	CASSQGQGNNQPQHF
NA	TRBV14	TRBD1	TRBJ1-2	TGTGCCAGCAGCCCCAACCCGAGACAGGGCTACAATCACTATGGCTACACCTTC	CASSPNPRQGYNHYGYTF
NA	TRBV5-6	NA	TRBJ1-4	TGTGCCAGCAGCTTGTATAGGTCGGGGGCTAATGAAAAACTGTTTTTT	CASSLYRSGANEKLFF
once	TRBV6-1	NA	TRBJ1-2	TGTGCCAGCAGTGAAATTTATGGCTACACCTTC	CASSEIYGYTF
NA	TRBV29-1	NA	TRBJ1-2	TGCAGCGTTTCCGAAGGCTACACCTTC	CSVSEGYTF
NA	TRBV30	TRBD2	TRBJ2-2	TGTGCCTTTCCCCTAGCGGGAGGGCTGGCCGGGGAGCTGTTTTTT	CAFPLAGGLAGELFF
few	TRBV7-9	NA	TRBJ1-1	TGTGCCAGCAGCTTAGGTGGGGCTGAAGCTTTCTTT	CASSLGGAEAFF
NA	TRBV6-5	TRBD2	TRBJ2-1	TGTGCCAGCAGCGACGGGACTAGCGCCGCTGAGCAGTTCTTC	CASSDGTSAAEQFF
NA	TRBV12-3/TRBV12-4	TRBD1	TRBJ1-1	TGTGCCAGCAGCCAGGGACAGGGGTTAAGGGCTTTCTTT	CASSQGQGLRAFF
NA	TRBV12-2	NA	TRBJ2-1	TGTGCAAGTCGCTTAGTCCGCGGGTCGGGTGAGCAGTTCTTC	CASRLVRGSGEQFF
NA	TRBV7-8	TRBD2	TRBJ2-1	TGTGCCAGCAGCCTATGGACTAGCGGAGGCGAGCAGTTCTTC	CASSLWTSGGEQFF
NA	TRBV5-8	NA	TRBJ2-4	TGTGCCAGCAGCTCTACAGGGCTAGCCAAAAACATTCAGTACTTC	CASSSTGLAKNIQYF
few	TRBV19	NA	TRBJ1-2	TGTGCCAGTAGTATTCCGGGGCAGGGGTTTGGCTACACCTTC	CASSIPGQGFGYTF
NA	TRBV27	TRBD1	TRBJ1-1	TGTGCCAGCAGTTCAAATTATTGGTCGCAGAGGACAGGGTACACTGAAGCTTTCTTT	CASSSNYWSQRTGYTEAFF
NA	TRBV7-8	TRBD1	TRBJ2-2	TGTGCCAGCAGCTCCCGGACAGGCCCGACCCGCACCGGGGAGCTGTTTTTT	CASSSRTGPTRTGELFF
NA	TRBV27	NA	TRBJ2-1	TGTGCCAGCAGTTTCGGGGGAGCGAAAGATGAGCAGTTCTTC	CASSFGGAKDEQFF
NA	TRBV6-2/TRBV6-3	TRBD1	TRBJ2-5	TGTGCCAGCAGTCGGACAGGAGCTGCCTACTCCCCAGAGACCCAGTACTTC	CASSRTGAAYSPETQYF
NA	TRBV29-1	NA	TRBJ1-3	TGCAGCGTTGGGAGGCGCGGACCTTCTGGAAACACCATATATTTT	CSVGRRGPSGNTIYF
NA	TRBV14	TRBD2	TRBJ2-1	TGTGCCAGCAGCCAAAGCGGGGGGCTCTGGGGGTTCTTC	CASSQSGGLWGFF
NA	TRBV5-8	TRBD1	TRBJ1-3	TGTGCCAGCAGCACCCGGGACAGGGTGGTCCTCTCTGGAAACACCATATATTTT	CASSTRDRVVLSGNTIYF
NA	TRBV6-5	NA	TRBJ1-2	TGTGCCAGCAGTTACTCGAGGGGATACTATGGCTACACCTTC	CASSYSRGYYGYTF
few	TRBV4-2	TRBD1	TRBJ1-2	TGTGCCAGCAGCCAAGGGACAGGGACTCTCTATGGCTACACCTTC	CASSQGTGTLYGYTF
NA	TRBV2	TRBD2	TRBJ2-1	TGTGCCAGCAGTTCCGCTAGCGGGAGGGCCGGGAGTGAGCAGTTCTTC	CASSSASGRAGSEQFF
NA	TRBV5-4	NA	TRBJ2-5	TGTGCCAGCAGGTCCGGGGGCCCAGAGACCCAGTACTTC	CASRSGGPETQYF
NA	TRBV6-5	TRBD1	TRBJ2-1	TGTGCCAGCAGCCTCGGACAGGGGATGTACAATGAGCAGTTCTTC	CASSLGQGMYNEQFF
NA	TRBV7-9	NA	TRBJ2-5	TGTGCCAGCAGCTTAAGCACCCTTGGGCCTGAGACCCAGTACTTC	CASSLSTLGPETQYF
NA	TRBV25-1	NA	TRBJ2-6	TGTGCCAGCAGGGACACCGACATTGGGGCCAACGTCCTGACTTTC	CASRDTDIGANVLTF
NA	TRBV10-3	NA	TRBJ1-1	TGTGCCATCAGTGATCATAGTCCGGCCAACACTGAAGCTTTCTTT	CAISDHSPANTEAFF
NA	TRBV5-4	NA	TRBJ1-2	TGTGCCAGCACTTATTCCTCGGCAAACTATGGCTACACCTTC	CASTYSSANYGYTF
NA	TRBV6-5	NA	TRBJ2-3	TGTGCCAGCAGGCGCACAGATACGCAGTATTTT	CASRRTDTQYF
NA	TRBV15	NA	TRBJ2-7	TGTGCCACCAGCCCCGGATCAGGTAGCTCCTACGAGCAGTACTTC	CATSPGSGSSYEQYF
NA	TRBV4-1	NA	TRBJ2-1	TGCGCCAGCAGCCAAGGTCTAGGGAAATCCTACAATGAGCAGTTCTTC	CASSQGLGKSYNEQFF
NA	TRBV19	TRBD1	TRBJ1-1	TGTGCCAGTAGTATTGGGACAGGGGGGCTCACACGAGCTTTCTTT	CASSIGTGGLTRAFF
NA	TRBV5-5	NA	TRBJ1-2	TGTGCCAGCAGCTTCCTTGCCGGGCTCAACTATGGCTACACCTTC	CASSFLAGLNYGYTF
NA	TRBV5-1	TRBD2	TRBJ2-5	TGCGCCAGCAGCTCCGGGACTAGCGGGAGGGCCCAGTACTTC	CASSSGTSGRAQYF
NA	TRBV6-2/TRBV6-3	TRBD2	TRBJ2-1	TGTGCCAGCAGTTACGCTTCGGGTAGCGGGGGATCCTACAATGAGCAGTTCTTC	CASSYASGSGGSYNEQFF
NA	TRBV6-2/TRBV6-3	TRBD1	TRBJ1-5	TGTGCCAGCAGTTCTCACACAGGGGGCTCTCAGCCCCAGCATTTT	CASSSHTGGSQPQHF
NA	TRBV18	NA	TRBJ1-5	TGTGCCAGCTCACTGCGACAGACGAATCAGCCCCAGCATTTT	CASSLRQTNQPQHF
once	TRBV9	TRBD2	TRBJ2-1	TGTGCCAGCAGCGTATCCTCGAGCGGGAGTTTATACAATGAGCAGTTCTTC	CASSVSSSGSLYNEQFF
NA	TRBV6-2/TRBV6-3	TRBD1	TRBJ2-6	TGTGCCAGCAGTTACTACCCTTTTACAGGGGAAGGGGCCAACGTCCTGACTTTC	CASSYYPFTGEGANVLTF